Following are 17 T cell receptor beta chains from one sample sequenced in a study of cytomegalovirus exposure and HLA in healthy donors. The table came from immunoSEQ multiplex PCR; TCRdb's copy has only in-frame clones and leaves some out. The data hold about 160,000 clones, with 80% to 90% observed a single time. Material for sequencing was PBMCs. The receptors derive from a woman between 18 and 29 years old in good health and CMV-seronegative.

The chain employs TRBV15 and TRBJ1-2; 11 nucleotides align to TRBD1. CDR1 and CDR2 from the germline V gene are LNHNV and YYDKDF (reference sequence). The CDR3 is 13 amino acids. J lost 7 bases, V lost 9 bases, and 7 bases had no gene match. The CDR3 loop is CATKGQGGIGYTF. The CDR3 DNA sequence: TGTGCCACAAAGGGACAGGGGGGGATTGGCTACACCTTC.

The chain employs TRBV5-1 and TRBJ2-2, with D perhaps TRBD2 (5 bases). Germline lookup yields CDR1 SGHRS and CDR2 YFSETQ. With 0 bases removed from V and 5 bases from J, the gap between germline ends came to 11 bases. The CDR3 extends over 15 amino acids. The CDR3 spells CASSLASGGTGELFF. CDR3 sequence (DNA): TGCGCCAGCAGCTTGGCCTCAGGCGGGACCGGGGAGCTGTTTTTT. The whole variable domain, remainder taken from reference TRBV5-1 and TRBJ2-2, is KAGVTQTPRYLIKTRGQQVTLSCSPISGHRSVSWYQQTPGQGLQFLFEYFSETQRNKGNFPGRFSGRQFSNSRSEMNVSTLELGDSALYLCASSLASGGTGELFFGEGSRLTVL.

The genes are TRBV5-4 and TRBJ2-7, with D maybe TRBD2 (6 bases). Germline V gene sequence: CDR1 SGHNT, CDR2 YYREEE (reference sequence). Trimming shortened V by 0 bases and J by 6 bases, and 10 bases separated the two germline ends. This CDR3 spans 13 amino acids. The CDR3 DNA reads TGTGCCAGCAGCTTGGATGGGGGGACCGAGCAGTACTTC. Translation: CASSLDGGTEQYF.

The sample holds one count of this clone. The chain joins TRBV11-2 to TRBJ2-2; the D gene is possibly TRBD1 (5 bases). The CDR3 is 16 residues long. Germline V gene data show CDR1 as SGHAT and CDR2 as FQNNGV. V was clipped by 5 bases and J by 0 bases, with 13 bases between them. The DNA of the CDR3 is TGTGCCAGCAGCCAACCCGGACAACCGAACACCGGGGAGCTGTTTTTT. This codes for CASSQPGQPNTGELFF.

The V gene is TRBV6-5, the J gene TRBJ2-1; tentative D call: TRBD1 (5 bases). CDR3 length: 14 amino acids. The V end was cut by 4 bases, the J end by 8 bases, with 15 bases between. Looked up from germline, CDR1 is MNHEY and CDR2 is SVGAGI. CDR3 region: CASSSDHRFYEQFF. The CDR3 DNA is TGTGCCAGCAGTTCGGACCACAGGTTTTATGAGCAGTTCTTC.

The CDR3 DNA follows: TGTGCCAGCAGTCCAAGGACAGGGAGGCTGTTTTTT. Translated, it gives CASSPRTGRLFF. The V call is TRBV27, the J call TRBJ1-4, with 8 bases aligning to TRBD1. Germline V gene data show CDR1 as MNHEY and CDR2 as SMNVEV (reference sequence). The CDR3 consists of 12 residues. With V trimmed by 5 bases and J by 14 bases, 7 bases remained unmatched.

This clone was found once. The V and J genes are TRBV5-6 and TRBJ1-1, with no clear D. Trimming left V 3 bases short and J 6 bases short, with 15 bases between. The CDR3 covers 14 residues. The germline gives CDR1 SGHDT, CDR2 YYEEEE. Written as DNA, the CDR3 is TGTGCCAGCAGCTCGGCCGCGAGGATAGCTGAAGCTTTCTTT. Translated: CASSSAARIAEAFF.

This clone was observed once. The V call is TRBV29-1, the J call TRBJ2-3; the D gene is possibly TRBD2 (5 bases). Germline V gives CDR1 SQVTM, CDR2 ANQGSEA. The CDR3 consists of 14 residues. With 3 bases removed from V and 4 bases from J, the gap between germline ends came to 14 bases. CDR3 coding DNA: TGCAGCGTTGAGAGGGAGAGGTGGGCAGATACGCAGTATTTT. Translating it yields CSVERERWADTQYF.

The V and J genes are TRBV4-3 and TRBJ1-2, with 10 bases aligning to TRBD1. The CDR3 runs 16 residues. Trimming at V came to 2 bases and at J to 6 bases, leaving 9 bases not matched to a gene. The germline gives CDR1 LGHNA, CDR2 YSLEER. The CDR3 protein is CASSQLPGQGMNGYTF. The DNA for the CDR3 is TGCGCCAGCAGCCAATTGCCGGGACAGGGGATGAATGGCTACACCTTC.

The gene calls are TRBV5-1 and TRBJ1-6, with D perhaps matching TRBD1 (6 bases). The CDR3 consists of 14 residues. Germline CDR1 is SGHRS and CDR2 is YFSETQ. Between the trimmed V and J ends, which lost 2 bases and 10 bases, there was a span of 13 bases. The CDR3 region has the DNA TGCGCCAGCAGCTTCCAGGGGATGGAATCACCCCTCCACTTT. It is translated as CASSFQGMESPLHF.

The CDR3 is CASSSRINRADQPQHF. In DNA, the CDR3 is TGTGCCAGCAGCTCGCGGATTAACAGGGCCGATCAGCCCCAGCATTTT. The gene calls are TRBV7-8 and TRBJ1-5, with a tentative D call TRBD1 (6 bases). V lost 4 bases and J 5 bases, leaving 18 bases between the germline ends. Germline loops: CDR1 SGHVS, CDR2 FQNEAQ. The CDR3 loop spans 16 amino acids.

The V call is TRBV18, the J call TRBJ1-2, with TRBD1 as a possible D gene (6 bases). This CDR3 is 12 amino acids long. The V end was cut by 4 bases, the J end by 8 bases, with 11 bases between. CDR1 is KGHSH, CDR2 LQKENI, per germline. CDR3 DNA sequence: TGTGCCAGCTCACTACAGGGAAACGGCTACACCTTC. Translated, it gives CASSLQGNGYTF.

CDR3 sequence (DNA): TGTGCCAGCAGTTCGGGACAGTCCTTCAATCAGCCCCAGCATTTT. As protein: CASSSGQSFNQPQHF. The rearrangement links TRBV6-6 to TRBJ1-5; 7 bases align to TRBD1. V trimming: 4 bases; J trimming: 3 bases; junction bases outside the gene matches: 6. The CDR3 has 15 amino acids. The germline V gene has CDR1 MNHNY and CDR2 SVGAGI (reference sequence).

The chain carries TRBV4-2 and TRBJ1-4; D not resolved. Trimming left V 0 bases short and J 7 bases short, with 12 bases between. The CDR3 runs to 15 residues. Germline CDR1 is LGHNA and CDR2 is YNFKEQ. This chain's CDR3 is CASSQDISRPEKLFF. The CDR3 nucleotides read TGTGCCAGCAGCCAAGATATTAGCCGGCCTGAAAAACTGTTTTTT.

The genes are TRBV5-1 and TRBJ1-1; TRBD1 aligns across 7 bases. CDR1 SGHRS and CDR2 YFSETQ come from the germline V gene. The CDR3 contains 14 residues. The junction had 8 bases not matched to a gene; V was cut back by 4 bases and J by 5 bases. Here the CDR3 DNA reads TGCGCCAGCAGCGCTCCGGGACAGCGGACTGAAGCTTTCTTT. Protein: CASSAPGQRTEAFF. Full variable domain (missing parts from reference TRBV5-1 and TRBJ1-1): KAGVTQTPRYLIKTRGQQVTLSCSPISGHRSVSWYQQTPGQGLQFLFEYFSETQRNKGNFPGRFSGRQFSNSRSEMNVSTLELGDSALYLCASSAPGQRTEAFFGQGTRLTVV.

V is TRBV28 and J is TRBJ1-1; D is uncertain. The CDR3 length is 12 residues. Germline V gene sequence: CDR1 MDHEN, CDR2 SYDVKM. Trimming removed 3 bases at V and 5 bases at J, with 7 bases between. DNA for the CDR3: TGTGCCAGCAGTTTGAGTCGGACTGAAGCTTTCTTT. This codes for CASSLSRTEAFF.

The V call is TRBV5-1, the J call TRBJ2-2; 9 bases fit TRBD1. With V trimmed by 2 bases and J by 0 bases, 11 bases remained unmatched. This CDR3 is 19 amino acids long. Germline V gene lookup returns CDR1 SGHRS and CDR2 YFSETQ. CDR3 residues: CASSFRWTGDPANTGELFF. CDR3 nucleotide sequence: TGCGCCAGCAGCTTCCGTTGGACAGGGGACCCCGCGAACACCGGGGAGCTGTTTTTT. Complete variable domain (other parts from reference TRBV5-1 and TRBJ2-2): KAGVTQTPRYLIKTRGQQVTLSCSPISGHRSVSWYQQTPGQGLQFLFEYFSETQRNKGNFPGRFSGRQFSNSRSEMNVSTLELGDSALYLCASSFRWTGDPANTGELFFGEGSRLTVL.